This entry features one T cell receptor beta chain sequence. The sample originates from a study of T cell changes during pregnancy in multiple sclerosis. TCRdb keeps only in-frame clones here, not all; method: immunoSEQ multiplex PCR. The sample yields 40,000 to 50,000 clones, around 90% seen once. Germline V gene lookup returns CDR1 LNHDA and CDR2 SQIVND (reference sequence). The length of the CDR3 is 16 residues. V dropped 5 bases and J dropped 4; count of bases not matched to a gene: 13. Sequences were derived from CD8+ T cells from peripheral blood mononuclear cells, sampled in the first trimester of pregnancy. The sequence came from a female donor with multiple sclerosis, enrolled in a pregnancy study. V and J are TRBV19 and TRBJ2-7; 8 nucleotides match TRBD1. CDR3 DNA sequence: TGTGCCAGTAGTCCAAAGGAGGGGACAGGAGGATACGAGCAGTACTTC. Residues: CASSPKEGTGGYEQYF. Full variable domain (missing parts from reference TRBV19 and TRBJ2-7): DGGITQSPKYLFRKEGQNVTLSCEQNLNHDAMYWYRQDPGQGLRLIYYSQIVNDFQKGDIAEGYSVSREKKESFPLTVTSAQKNPTAFYLCASSPKEGTGGYEQYFGPGTRLTVT.